The present T cell receptor beta chain was sequenced within a study of cytomegalovirus exposure and HLA in healthy donors listed by TCRdb under 2017. About the study as a whole: An earlier analysis of roughly 570 of the donors reported roughly 300 Gb of sequence data and around 120 million unique TCR beta sequences obtained from about 200 million T cells. HLA typing covered class I and class II loci at four-digit resolution. An early release covering about 600 HLA-typed donors comprised about 300 gigabases of sequencing data and 65 million to 100 million unique TCR sequences. All discovery cohort repertoires had been generated using a single sequencing platform. A few DR-DQ haplotypes were treated as single units for association and clustering because of strong linkage in the cohort. Rather than using new phenotypic data, the later analysis identified candidate immune exposures from TCR beta sequences and from how often those sequences occurred across donors. To decide whether each TCR beta V gene segment behaved as functional or pseudogenic, an earlier analysis of fewer than 750 of the donors relied on high-throughput TCR beta sequencing. A later analysis re-examined previously published TCR beta repertoires from just over 650 donors and added high-resolution HLA genotyping to investigate patterns of TCR occurrence. The study aimed to test whether cataloging public T cell receptors could reveal signatures of past pathogen exposure. Among around 400 genotyped donors of the cohort, an average of around 240,000 unique TCR beta nucleotide sequences was sequenced per donor, of which 15% to 20% were non-productive. Genome-wide SNP genotypes for about 60% of the roughly 700 donors were used in a later genetic analysis, which treated that subset as a discovery cohort. The study profiled the T cell repertoires of hundreds of subjects by immunosequencing and related them to cytomegalovirus serostatus. The number of typed donors differed by locus: about 629-640 for A, B, C, DRB1 and DQB1; 522 for DQA1; around 610 for DPA1; and some 430 for DPB1. A separate validation cohort of 100 to 150 different subjects was used in addition to the roughly 640-subject first cohort. The study combined high-throughput TCR immunosequencing, statistical association of individual TCRs with disease status, and machine learning to predict cytomegalovirus infection status. Donor age, sex, ethnicity and CMV serostatus were compiled together with the repertoire data. The genetic ancestry cluster associated with self-reported Caucasian donors included 65% to 90% of the 300 to 400 genotyped donors. General study outcomes and caveats: In a later analysis, the rate of TCR association differed among HLA loci, with DRB1 alleles having the most associated TCRs and HLA-C alleles having the fewest. In a later genetic analysis, a missense DCLRE1C variant was associated with V-gene and J-gene trimming of TCR beta chains, and the association was replicated in an independent cohort. Assigning TCR associations to individual alleles was difficult when HLA alleles, especially DR and DQ, strongly co-occurred. A cluster of highly shared sequence variants was judged likely to represent a technical artifact of the sequencing pipeline. Several of the top co-occurrence clusters appeared to be linked to parvovirus B19, influenza, CMV and Epstein-Barr virus, according to a later analysis. Three of the identified cytomegalovirus-associated TCR beta chains were confirmed in vitro to be specific for cytomegalovirus antigens. For the cohort, immune exposure information was limited to CMV serostatus. According to a later analysis, most CMV-associated TCR beta chains appeared to be HLA-restricted, and the HLA associations seemed to be driven largely by CMV exposure. Because counts were too low, about 18 rarely observed V segments, including chromosome 9 orphons, were left out of the earlier analysis of 587 of the donors. Sequencing depth was assumed to be roughly uniform across donors in the presence/absence analyses, though that assumption may not hold. Because some donors lacked HLA typing at each locus, the association tests relied only on the typed subset. An earlier analysis of around 600 of the donors showed that most TCR beta V segments appeared in productive rearrangements either about 87% or about 30% of the time, which broadly matched IMGT annotations. Some IMGT-functional V segments, including TRBV6-2 and TRBV6-3, could not be told apart with the 87-base-pair reads, so those segments were excluded. Correlated functional status among segregating V segments might be attributable to linkage disequilibrium, but an unknown experimental factor could not be ruled out. In both the original and validation cohorts, the classifier was reported to diagnose cytomegalovirus status with high specificity and sensitivity. Most TCR sequences were observed very rarely across donors, whereas some public TCRs were present in many individuals. Compared with the roughly 710-donor mean, donors in an Asian-associated ancestry cluster had fewer N-insertions in productive TCRs, according to a later genetic analysis. This cohort had only TCR beta chains sequenced, and the lack of alpha or paired-chain data limited which features could be detected. Compared with equally common non-associated chains, HLA-associated TCR beta chains in a later analysis were more clonally expanded and had lower generation probabilities. The study listed approximately 160 TCR beta chains as associated with cytomegalovirus. At a false discovery rate of 0.05, a later analysis linked roughly 17,000 TCR beta sequences to specific HLA alleles. A further reported finding was that TCR beta sequences accurately predicted the HLA-A and HLA-B alleles for most subjects in the first cohort. According to the authors, the approach could potentially be generalized to other disease states and immunological phenotypes.

The CDR3 holds 16 amino acids from the cysteine to the phenylalanine. Only CDR3 DNA remains: 48 bases, in frame from the first base. CDR1 is given as SGHRS and CDR2 as YFSETQ, both from the germline V gene. Between the V and J ends, shortened by 0 bases and 4 bases respectively, the junction contains 15 bases. The library was generated by the immunoSEQ multiplex PCR assay. For the multiplex PCR, a mixture combining 60 forward primers for TCR Vbeta segments and 13 reverse primers for TCR Jbeta segments was used. A multiplex PCR assay on genomic DNA amplified the CDR3 region of rearranged TCR beta genes. The Illumina HiSeq System was used to sequence the amplified TCR beta libraries as 87-base-pair reads. The study's own analysis went as follows. A later analysis counted tens of millions of unique TCR beta chains across the 550 to 750 repertoires, and 9 million to 14 million of these chains were shared by at least two donors. Raw reads were error-corrected and collapsed into unique sequences by a nearest-neighbor algorithm in which closely related sequences were merged to remove PCR and sequencing errors. Alignment of CDR3 sequences to IMGT reference sequences was used to assign V, D and J gene segments. For a sequence to be retained, a match of at least six nucleotides to both a V gene segment and a J gene segment was required. A rearrangement was called productive if the CDR3 had no stop codons and remained in frame with V and J, and every other rearrangement was called non-productive. Following IMGT convention, CDR3 was defined as the stretch from the second conserved V-encoded cysteine to the conserved J-encoded phenylalanine. In an earlier analysis of around 540 of the donors, sequences lacking an unambiguous match to a single V gene segment were excluded. In an earlier analysis of 587 of the donors, V segments were called functional above 56.7% productive rearrangements and were called segregating when the between-donor standard deviation exceeded 5%. A statistical classification framework was built for diagnosing cytomegalovirus status from the catalog of TCR beta chain sequences. V and J gene assignment, in a later analysis, came from comparing TCR nucleotide sequences with IMGT/GENE-DB human TR gene sequences. In a later analysis, CDR3 sequences and most-parsimonious VDJ recombination scenarios were assigned using the TCRdist pipeline. In a later analysis, each TCR beta chain was defined by its CDR3 amino acid sequence together with its V-gene family, and reads lacking a unique V-gene family were excluded. A later analysis removed roughly 590 highly shared, low-generation-probability nucleotide sequences to deal with suspected cross-contamination and a sequencing artifact. For each public chain, a later analysis derived a clonal expansion index from normalized ranks of inferred template counts within each repertoire. Generation probabilities in a later analysis came from a VDJ recombination model fitted to out-of-frame rearrangements, and those results were checked against IGoR. A later analysis scored TCR-TCR, TCR-HLA and TCR-CMV co-occurrence with hypergeometric tests, applying a repertoire-size bias correction to TCR pairs. False discovery rates were estimated in a later analysis by permuting HLA or CMV assignments 20 times. A later analysis grouped co-occurring TCRs with DBSCAN, adding TCRdist sequence similarity when clustering within HLA-allele-positive subsets. For co-occurrence clustering, repertoires with fewer than 30,000 or more than 120,000 public chains were excluded, along with four to six repertoires with anomalous nucleotide sharing. TCRdb retrieved this table from immuneACCESS and kept in-frame rearrangements only. Not all clones are present; in checked studies, unresolved V genes account for under half, and no reason is known for the remainder. Clonal size and the V and J genes are those of that table, whereas D and trimming came from the DNA. This sample comprises some 100,000 clones, roughly 70% of them detected only once. More than 9% of the sample rests with the top ten.

Note on this clone: What antigen it recognizes has not been identified. The input lacks base qualities; no much larger clone sits a single base away.

The cohort consisted of more than 650 healthy bone marrow donors. At the time of sampling, every cohort member was nominally healthy, though immune exposures that went unrecorded were likely present. The donor was CMV seropositive and belonged to the group of 250 to 300 seropositive cohort members. Each donor provided a peripheral blood sample, and peripheral blood mononuclear cells were used for TCR beta sequencing. Genomic DNA was extracted from the blood cell samples with the Qiagen DNeasy Blood Extraction Kit. This receptor was identified in a woman between 45 and 60 years old in good health and CMV-seropositive. The specimen sequenced was PBMCs. The chain was built from TRBV5-1 and TRBJ2-3; matching of 6 bases hints at TRBD1 as the D gene. The CDR3: CASSLAGHVTSDTQYF. The sequenced DNA: TGCGCCAGCAGCTTGGCGGGACACGTAACATCAGATACGCAGTATTTT.